This T cell receptor beta chain was sequenced in a study of T-cell reconstitution after alpha-beta-depleted transplantation in children (dated by TCRdb to 2015 to 2016). As for the study more broadly: Using TCR repertoire profiling, the study followed T-cell immune reconstitution in a quantitative way in children after TCRalphabeta/CD19-depleted allogeneic hematopoietic cell transplantation. Overall study outcomes, separate from this receptor: The frequencies of hyperexpanded clones fell over the following months, and after one year, T-cell counts and TCRbeta diversity were mostly attributed to newly produced T cells. About two months after transplant, the apparently early recovery of alphabetaT-cell counts reportedly depended on just several hundred clones that had expanded rapidly and came from non-depleted graft cells. In some patients, high TCRbeta diversity at day 60 was attributed to recipient T cells and intrathymic progenitors that had survived conditioning.

This clonotype turned up a few times. Its antigen has not been determined. No much larger clone exists at a distance of one base, and base qualities are not known. Inclusive of the bounding cysteine and phenylalanine, the CDR3 is 14 residues long. Of the read, only the CDR3 DNA is kept; its 42 bases are in frame from base 1. Relative to germline, V is missing 5 bases and J is missing 4 bases, with 5 bases of the junction outside any gene match. According to the germline V gene, CDR1 reads SGHVS and CDR2 reads FQNEAQ. This specimen's treatment or condition label, per the study, means: allogeneic hematopoietic cell transplantation with graft depleted of TCRalphabeta T cells and CD19 B cells. TCRalphabeta/CD19-depleted allogeneic hematopoietic cell grafts were given to the transplant recipients, all of whom were children. The library was generated by PCR. The instrument given in TCRdb is Illumina HiSeq 2500. To normalize quantification of the TCRbeta repertoire, the TCR libraries were built with molecular barcoding that relied on unique molecular identifiers. TCRdb passed the public sequencing reads through fastp at Q25 and MiXCR, retaining productive beta sequences. Each entry merges the rows of one CDR3 protein and shows their most common DNA and genes. The sample table holds a few hundred thousand distinct CDR3 sequences, of which roughly a quarter were seen once. The top ten constitute 36% of the sample.

The V and J segments used are TRBV7-8 and TRBJ2-5; 9 junctional bases match TRBD1. The clonotype comes from a boy younger than two with Wiskott-Aldrich syndrome, due to receive a stem cell transplant. Specimen: PBMCs, collected before TCRalphabeta/CD19-depleted stem cell transplant. The nucleotides are TGTGCCAGCAGCCAGATGACAGGGGGAGAGACCCAGTACTTC. Its coded protein is CASSQMTGGETQYF. With all but the CDR3 taken from the reference TRBV7-8 and TRBJ2-5 genes, the full variable domain is: GAGVSQSPRYKVAKRGQDVALRCDPISGHVSLFWYQQALGQGPEFLTYFQNEAQLDKSGLPSDRFFAERPEGSVSTLKIQRTQQEDSAVYLCASSQMTGGETQYFGPGTRLLVL.